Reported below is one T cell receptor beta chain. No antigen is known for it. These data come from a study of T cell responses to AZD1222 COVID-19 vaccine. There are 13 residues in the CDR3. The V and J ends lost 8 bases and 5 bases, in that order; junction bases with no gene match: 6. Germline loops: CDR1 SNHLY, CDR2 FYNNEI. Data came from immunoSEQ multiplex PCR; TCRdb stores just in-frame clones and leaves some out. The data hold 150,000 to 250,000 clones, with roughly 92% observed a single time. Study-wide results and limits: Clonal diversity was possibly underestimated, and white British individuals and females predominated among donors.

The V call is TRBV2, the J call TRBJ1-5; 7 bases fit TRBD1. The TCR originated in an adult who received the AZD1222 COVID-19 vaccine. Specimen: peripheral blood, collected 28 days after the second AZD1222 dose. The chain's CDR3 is CASGPGQHQPQHF. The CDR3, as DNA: TGTGCCAGCGGACCGGGACAGCATCAGCCCCAGCATTTT.